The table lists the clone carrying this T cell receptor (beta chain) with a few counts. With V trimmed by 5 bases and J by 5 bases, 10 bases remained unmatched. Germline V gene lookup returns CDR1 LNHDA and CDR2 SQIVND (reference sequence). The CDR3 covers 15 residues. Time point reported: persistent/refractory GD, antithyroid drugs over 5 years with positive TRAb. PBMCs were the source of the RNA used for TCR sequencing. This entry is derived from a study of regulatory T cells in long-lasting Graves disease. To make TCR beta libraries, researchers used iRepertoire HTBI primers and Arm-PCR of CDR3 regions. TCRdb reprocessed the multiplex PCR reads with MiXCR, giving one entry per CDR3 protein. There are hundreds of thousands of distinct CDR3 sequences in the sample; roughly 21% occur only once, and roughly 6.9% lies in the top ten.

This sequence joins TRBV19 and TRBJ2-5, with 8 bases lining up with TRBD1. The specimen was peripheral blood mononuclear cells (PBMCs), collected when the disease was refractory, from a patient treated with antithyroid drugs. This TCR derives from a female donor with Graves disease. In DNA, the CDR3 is TGTGCCAGTAGTGGGTCTGGACAGGGCTGGGAGACCCAGTACTTC. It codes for CASSGSGQGWETQYF.